A single sample is the source of the 21 T cell receptor beta chains below, sequenced in a study of Graves' ophthalmopathy and Graves' hyperthyroidism listed by TCRdb under 2018. The reads were generated on an Illumina HiSeq 2000. For repertoire sequencing, the TCR beta CDR3 regions were amplified from RNA transcripts. HTBI primers and the Qiagen OneStep RT-PCR kit were used in a first-round RT-PCR, which was followed by a second-round multiplex PCR, size selection and purification. TCRdb reworked the public reads: Q25 trimming with fastp, MiXCR clone assembly, productive beta chains retained. Records with the same CDR3 protein are collapsed into one entry carrying the most frequent genes and DNA. Here the sample has roughly 300,000 distinct CDR3 sequences; roughly 16% occur a single time. The ten largest clones capture approximately 13% of the sample. The material sequenced was peripheral blood. These receptors came from an adult man with Graves' ophthalmopathy.

V and J are TRBV29-1 and TRBJ1-3; perhaps TRBD1 as D (6 bases). Deletions cut 3 bases from V and 0 bases from J, with 18 bases between. The length of the CDR3 is 17 residues. Germline loops: CDR1 SQVTM, CDR2 ANQGSEA. The chain's CDR3 is CSVEFYHKTGSGNTIYF. CDR3 sequence (DNA): TGCAGCGTTGAGTTCTACCACAAGACAGGCTCTGGAAACACCATATATTTT.

This clonotype was detected ten times or more. J is TRBJ1-5 and V is TRBV7-9; D call uncertain. Germline V gene data show CDR1 as SEHNR and CDR2 as FQNEAQ (reference sequence). V lost 4 bases to trimming and J lost 4 bases, with 8 bases between them. The CDR3 consists of 13 residues. CDR3 DNA sequence: TGTGCCAGCAGCTGGTCGGAGAATCAGCCCCAGCATTTT. Its translation is CASSWSENQPQHF. The entire variable domain, with the rest obtained from reference TRBV7-9 and TRBJ1-5, is as follows: DTGVSQNPRHKITKRGQNVTFRCDPISEHNRLYWYRQTLGQGPEFLTYFQNEAQLEKSRLLSDRFSAERPKGSFSTLEIQRTEQGDSAMYLCASSWSENQPQHFGDGTRLSIL.

In its sample, this clonotype was seen many times. The chain carries TRBV20-1 and TRBJ1-5; D gene ambiguous. V was pared by 5 bases and J by 6 bases, with 20 bases between. The germline V gene has CDR1 DFQATT and CDR2 SNEGSKA (reference sequence). The CDR3 has 15 amino acids. This CDR3 is CSARTHRKTGQPQHF. CDR3 DNA: TGCAGTGCTCGGACGCATCGGAAGACGGGTCAGCCCCAGCATTTT.

This clonotype was observed at least ten times. V and J are TRBV7-2 and TRBJ1-1; TRBD1 might be the D (6 bases). V dropped 5 bases and J dropped 4 bases, with 11 bases sitting between them. Per the germline V gene, CDR1 is SGHTA and CDR2 is FQGNSA. CDR3 size: 13 residues. In nucleotides, the CDR3 is TGTGCCAGCAGCCCACGACAGGTCACTGAAGCTTTCTTT. This codes for CASSPRQVTEAFF.

This clonotype was seen repeatedly, ten times or more. The rearrangement joins TRBV12-3 or TRBV12-4 to TRBJ1-1, with D uncertain. The CDR3 length is 11 residues. V lost 6 bases and J 4 bases, leaving 6 bases between the germline ends. The chain's CDR3 is CASSRLTEAFF. DNA of the CDR3: TGTGCCAGCAGCAGACTCACTGAAGCTTTCTTT.

The chain links TRBV4-3 to TRBJ1-6; TRBD1 is a possible D gene (5 bases). V was clipped by 2 bases and J by 7 bases, with 12 bases between them. The CDR3 consists of 15 residues. CDR1 LGHNA and CDR2 YSLEER come from the germline V gene. CDR3 in DNA: TGCGCCAGCAGCCAAAGCAGCGGGGCGAATTCACCCCTCCACTTT. Residues: CASSQSSGANSPLHF.

This clonotype appeared many times. The chain is built from TRBV7-8 and TRBJ2-7; 10 bases match TRBD1. V was clipped by 5 bases and J by 2 bases; unmatched bases: 6. CDR3 length equals 15 residues. The germline V gene has CDR1 SGHVS and CDR2 FQNEAQ. The CDR3 bases are TGTGCCAGCAGCCCCGGGACAGGGGCAACCTACGAGCAGTACTTC. Residues: CASSPGTGATYEQYF.

The sample holds many counts of this clonotype. This sequence joins TRBV2 and TRBJ2-7, with D possibly being TRBD2 (5 bases). V was clipped by 7 bases and J by 4 bases, with 8 bases between them. The CDR3 loop spans 11 amino acids. CDR1 is SNHLY and CDR2 is FYNNEI in the germline V gene. The CDR3 coding sequence is TGTGCCAGCAACGGGGATTACGAGCAGTACTTC. Amino acids: CASNGDYEQYF.

The sample holds many counts of this clonotype. CDR3 sequence: CASSQPGQGVDEQYF. As DNA, the CDR3 is TGTGCCAGTAGTCAACCGGGACAGGGAGTCGACGAGCAGTACTTC. The chain couples TRBV19 to TRBJ2-7; 9 nucleotides match TRBD1. The V segment lost 5 bases and the J segment 5 bases; nucleotides outside the gene matches: 10. Germline CDR1 and CDR2: LNHDA and SQIVND (reference sequence). The CDR3 loop spans 15 amino acids.

This chain joins TRBV28 and TRBJ2-7, with 9 bases matching TRBD1. The V gene end was trimmed by 5 bases and the J gene end by 5 bases; junction bases not matched to a gene: 7. This CDR3 has 14 amino acids. Germline V CDR1 and CDR2: MDHEN, SYDVKM. CDR3 region: CASSEGTGLDEQYF. The CDR3 DNA is TGTGCCAGCAGTGAAGGGACAGGGCTCGACGAGCAGTACTTC.

This clonotype was observed at least ten times. This chain uses TRBV2 with TRBJ1-2; no firm D call. Trimming took off 4 bases at V and 4 bases at J, with 7 bases between the two ends. The CDR3 has 12 residues. Germline loops: CDR1 SNHLY, CDR2 FYNNEI. CDR3 nucleotides: TGTGCCAGCAGTGGGGCGAGCTATGGCTACACCTTC. Encoded protein: CASSGASYGYTF.

This clonotype was seen many times. The V and J genes are TRBV3-1 and TRBJ1-3; the D gene is possibly TRBD1 (5 bases). This CDR3 is 15 amino acids long. V gave up 4 bases and J gave up 0 bases, with 10 bases separating them. Germline V gene sequence: CDR1 LGHDT, CDR2 YNNKEL (reference sequence). CDR3 sequence: CASSPDTRSGNTIYF. The CDR3 nucleotides are TGTGCCAGCAGCCCGGACACCCGCTCTGGAAACACCATATATTTT.

This clonotype was seen many times. This chain joins TRBV7-2 and TRBJ1-5; D might be TRBD1 (5 bases). The CDR3 consists of 15 residues. The V gene's germline CDR1 is SGHTA and CDR2 FQGNSA. The germline V and J ends were trimmed by 1 base and 1 base, with 8 bases remaining between them. As DNA, the CDR3 is TGTGCCAGCAGCTTAGGACAGTGGAGCAATCAGCCCCAGCATTTT. Its translation: CASSLGQWSNQPQHF.

This clonotype appeared many times. The chain employs TRBV19 and TRBJ2-4; D remains ambiguous. From germline, CDR1 is LNHDA and CDR2 SQIVND (reference sequence). Trimming left V 0 bases short and J 0 bases short, with 6 bases between. The CDR3 covers 15 residues. The CDR3 loop is CASSIEGLAKNIQYF. CDR3 sequence (DNA): TGTGCCAGTAGTATAGAAGGCCTAGCCAAAAACATTCAGTACTTC.

This clonotype was counted ten times or more. This sequence joins TRBV12-3 or TRBV12-4 and TRBJ1-2; the match to TRBD1 covers 9 bases. Germline trimming cut 5 bases from V and 2 bases from J; bases unmatched to any gene: 6. This CDR3 has 15 amino acids. CDR3 DNA: TGTGCCAGCAGTCCGATGACAGGGGGAAACTATGGCTACACCTTC. Encoded protein: CASSPMTGGNYGYTF.

This clonotype appeared many times. CDR3 DNA sequence: TGTGCCTGGACTATGCTCACTGAAGCTTTCTTT. Amino acid sequence: CAWTMLTEAFF. The chain carries TRBV30 and TRBJ1-1, with unresolved D. The germline V gene encodes CDR1 GTSNPN and CDR2 SVGIG (reference sequence). Trimming pared 4 bases from V and 4 bases from J, leaving 7 bases between. CDR3 length equals 11 residues. Together with reference TRBV30 and TRBJ1-1, the CDR3 gives the full variable domain: SQTIHQWPATLVQPVGSPLSLECTVEGTSNPNLYWYRQAAGRGLQLLFYSVGIGQISSEVPQNLSASRPQDRQFILSSKKLLLSDSGFYLCAWTMLTEAFFGQGTRLTVV.

This clonotype was found many times. The rearrangement joins TRBV11-2 to TRBJ2-2; TRBD2 agrees at 9 bases. After removal of 3 bases from V and 1 base from J, the junction contained 9 bases not matched to a gene. The CDR3 totals 18 residues. CDR1 is SGHAT, CDR2 FQNNGV, per germline. CDR3 DNA sequence: TGTGCCAGCAGCTTGATGGGCGGGGGGGCTCGGAACACCGGGGAGCTGTTTTTT. Translating gives CASSLMGGGARNTGELFF.

The sample holds many counts of this clonotype. V usage is TRBV12-3 or TRBV12-4 and J usage is TRBJ1-1; possibly TRBD1 for D (6 bases). The CDR3 extends over 16 amino acids. V was clipped by 6 bases and J by 6 bases, with 23 bases between them. The CDR3 sequence: CASSPTFGGAGAEAFF. CDR3 coding DNA: TGTGCCAGCAGCCCAACCTTTGGGGGGGCGGGTGCTGAAGCTTTCTTT.

This clonotype occurred many times. The V gene is TRBV29-1, the J gene TRBJ1-1, with 7 bases aligning to TRBD1. The CDR3 runs 14 residues. CDR1 and CDR2 (germline): SQVTM, ANQGSEA. Trimming removed 7 bases from V and 5 bases from J; junction bases left unmatched: 13. CDR3 in DNA: TGCAGCGCAGGAGACAGGGTATTTTCTACTGAAGCTTTCTTT. It specifies CSAGDRVFSTEAFF.

This chain joins TRBV2 and TRBJ2-4, with TRBD1 matching over 12 bases. The CDR3 length is 18 residues. Trimming took 6 bases from V and 0 from J; bases not matched to a gene: 9. Germline loops: CDR1 SNHLY, CDR2 FYNNEI. The CDR3 sequence: CASRRDRGRALAKNIQYF. Here the CDR3 DNA reads TGTGCCAGCAGGAGGGACAGGGGGCGCGCATTAGCCAAAAACATTCAGTACTTC.

This clonotype was found many times. This sequence joins TRBV7-2 and TRBJ2-5, with D maybe TRBD1 (6 bases). Per germline, CDR1 SGHTA and CDR2 FQGNSA. CDR3 size: 15 residues. V gave up 5 bases and J gave up 2 bases, with 15 bases separating them. CDR3 DNA sequence: TGTGCCAGCAGCGAAGGTTGGGGGCGGCAAGAGACCCAGTACTTC. The encoded protein is CASSEGWGRQETQYF.